The clone carrying this T cell receptor (beta chain) has a handful of counts. The table came from immunoSEQ multiplex PCR; TCRdb's copy has only in-frame clones and leaves some out. The profile shows roughly 13,000 clones, about 33% of them singletons. This sample was included in a study of graft-versus-host responses after intestinal transplantation. Study-level background: Recipients were all induced with anti-thymocyte globulin, then given tacrolimus and steroids for 2 to 3 years.

Points from the study as a whole: Circulating GvH clone levels at their peak were associated with HvG declines (early post-transplant).

Trimming removed 3 bases at V and 4 bases at J, with 6 bases between. The CDR3 is made up of 12 amino acids. Germline V gives CDR1 SGHAT, CDR2 FQNNGV. The source of this sequence is a human patient who received an intestinal transplant. J is TRBJ2-5 and V is TRBV11-2; TRBD2 might be the D (6 bases). The specimen was alloreactive CD4+ T cells from a mixed lymphocyte reaction culture, collected before intestinal transplant. Noted subset: CFSE-low proliferating T cells sorted from roughly six-day pre-transplant mixed lymphocyte reaction (GvH or HvG direction). CDR3 amino acids: CASSFSGETQYF. CDR3 DNA: TGTGCCAGCAGCTTTAGCGGAGAGACCCAGTACTTC.